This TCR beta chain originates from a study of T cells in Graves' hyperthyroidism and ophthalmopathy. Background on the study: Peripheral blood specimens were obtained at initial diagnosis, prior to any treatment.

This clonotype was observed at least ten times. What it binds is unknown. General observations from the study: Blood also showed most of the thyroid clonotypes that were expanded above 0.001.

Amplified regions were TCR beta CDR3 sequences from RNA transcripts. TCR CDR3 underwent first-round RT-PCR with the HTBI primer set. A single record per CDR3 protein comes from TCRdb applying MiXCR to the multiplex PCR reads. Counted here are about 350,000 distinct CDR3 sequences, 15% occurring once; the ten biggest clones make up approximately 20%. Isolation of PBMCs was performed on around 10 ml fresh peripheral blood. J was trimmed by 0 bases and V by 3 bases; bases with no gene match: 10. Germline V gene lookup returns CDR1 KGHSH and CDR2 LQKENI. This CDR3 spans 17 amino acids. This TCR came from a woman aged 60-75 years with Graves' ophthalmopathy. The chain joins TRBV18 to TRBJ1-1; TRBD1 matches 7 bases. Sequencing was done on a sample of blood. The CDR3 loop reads CASSPIQGPALNTEAFF. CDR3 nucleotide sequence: TGTGCCAGCTCACCGATACAGGGGCCCGCTTTGAACACTGAAGCTTTCTTT.